One and the same sample provided the 22 T cell receptor beta chains below, sequenced in a study of T cells in localized non-small cell lung cancer. Assay used: immunoSEQ multiplex PCR; TCRdb lists only in-frame clones, some missing. Of around 35,000 clones in the sample, roughly 77% are singletons; the top ten hold approximately 16%. This material consisted of peripheral blood, taken before any cancer treatment. The receptor set was obtained from a male donor at least 60 years old with stage III squamous cell lung carcinoma.

CDR3 coding DNA: TGTGCCAGCAGTGAAGCGCTTCAGGGGGCGACGGCCAAAAACATTCAGTACTTC. This codes for CASSEALQGATAKNIQYF. The chain uses TRBV2 and TRBJ2-4; 8 nucleotides agree with TRBD1. The V and J ends lost 0 bases and 1 base, in that order; junction bases with no gene match: 8. Per the germline V gene, CDR1 is SNHLY and CDR2 is FYNNEI. The CDR3 extends over 18 amino acids.

The rearrangement links TRBV6-6 to TRBJ1-4; maybe TRBD1 (6 bases). The germline V gene has CDR1 MNHNY and CDR2 SVGAGI (reference sequence). Trimming took off 6 bases at V and 7 bases at J, with 21 bases between the two ends. The CDR3 is 16 residues long. CDR3 sequence reads: CASSPGQTGGSEKLFF. The DNA of the CDR3 is TGTGCCAGCAGCCCCGGACAGACAGGCGGGAGTGAAAAACTGTTTTTT.

In its sample, this clone was seen once. The genes are TRBV10-3 and TRBJ2-7; TRBD1 aligns across 9 bases. Unmatched junction bases numbered 9, after V lost 0 bases and J lost 6 bases. CDR3 length: 16 residues. Germline V lookup: CDR1 ENHRY, CDR2 SYGVKD. CDR3 nucleotides: TGTGCCATCAGTGAGTCGACTGGGACAGGGATCAGCGAGCAGTACTTC. Amino acid sequence: CAISESTGTGISEQYF.

This sequence joins TRBV19 and TRBJ2-1; 8 nucleotides agree with TRBD2. After removal of 5 bases from V and 4 bases from J, the junction contained 7 bases not matched to a gene. CDR1 is LNHDA and CDR2 is SQIVND in the germline V gene (reference sequence). The CDR3 sequence is 15 residues long. CDR3 sequence (DNA): TGTGCCAGTAGTCCCCGGGCTAGCGGGTACAATGAGCAGTTCTTC. Its protein product is CASSPRASGYNEQFF.

This clone appeared a few times. The chain has TRBV19 and TRBJ1-1, with D unresolved. The CDR3 consists of 13 residues. V was clipped by 3 bases and J by 2 bases, with 7 bases between them. The V gene's germline CDR1 is LNHDA and CDR2 SQIVND (reference sequence). CDR3 bases: TGTGCCAGTAGTATCAGGACCAACACTGAAGCTTTCTTT. It codes for CASSIRTNTEAFF.

The chain joins TRBV7-3 to TRBJ2-3; either TRBD1 or TRBD2 may fit D (5 bases each). CDR3 length equals 13 residues. V shed 3 bases and J shed 6 bases, with 10 bases lying between them. Germline CDR1 reads SGHTA; CDR2 reads FQGTGA. The CDR3, as DNA: TGTGCCAGCAGCTTCGAGGGGACGGATACGCAGTATTTT. The encoded protein is CASSFEGTDTQYF.

In this sample, this clone turned up once. The CDR3 sequence is CASSFQDYNTEAFF. CDR3 bases: TGTGCCAGCAGCTTTCAGGACTATAACACTGAAGCTTTCTTT. This rearrangement joins TRBV7-9 to TRBJ1-1; D gene unclear. The germline V gene has CDR1 SEHNR and CDR2 FQNEAQ (reference sequence). V lost 3 bases and J 2 bases, leaving 10 bases between the germline ends. The length of the CDR3 is 14 residues.

This clone was counted between two and nine times. V usage is TRBV11-2 and J usage is TRBJ1-4; the D is unclear. Trimming pared 4 bases from V and 7 bases from J, leaving 16 bases between. The CDR3 is 15 amino acids. Germline-derived CDR1 and CDR2 are SGHAT and FQNNGV. CDR3 loop: CASSSFSNRAEKLFF. Here the CDR3 DNA reads TGTGCCAGCAGCTCTTTCTCCAACCGGGCTGAAAAACTGTTTTTT.

The chain employs TRBV7-2 and TRBJ2-5; no definite D call. V dropped 5 bases and J dropped 2 bases, with 9 bases sitting between them. CDR3 length: 13 residues. The germline CDR1 and CDR2 sequences are SGHTA and FQGNSA. CDR3 loop: CASSVSLQETQYF. The CDR3 DNA is TGTGCCAGCAGCGTCTCGCTTCAAGAGACCCAGTACTTC.

V gene TRBV6-1 combines with J gene TRBJ2-7; D may match TRBD1 or TRBD2 (5 bases each). Trimming pared 7 bases from V and 6 bases from J, leaving 16 bases between. Germline CDR1 and CDR2: MNHNS and SASEGT. The CDR3 totals 13 residues. The CDR3 coding sequence is TGTGCCAGCAAGAGGGGACCTTCAGGCGAGCAGTACTTC. This translates into CASKRGPSGEQYF.

By sample share, this clone is medium-sized. The chain joins TRBV28 to TRBJ2-2; tentatively, D is TRBD1 (6 bases). The CDR3 length is 19 residues. The germline gives CDR1 MDHEN, CDR2 SYDVKM. The germline V and J ends were trimmed by 3 bases and 1 base, with 21 bases remaining between them. The CDR3: CASSLELTQGSLNTGELFF. The CDR3 DNA reads TGTGCCAGCAGTTTGGAGTTAACCCAGGGGTCCTTGAACACCGGGGAGCTGTTTTTT.

The V gene is TRBV28, the J gene TRBJ2-7; 12 positions match TRBD2. Trimming cost V 3 bases and J 5 bases; bases outside gene matches: 8. The CDR3 spans 16 residues. The germline V gene encodes CDR1 MDHEN and CDR2 SYDVKM. This chain's CDR3 is CASSLPLAGGPNEQYF. In DNA, the CDR3 is TGTGCCAGCAGTTTGCCGCTAGCGGGAGGGCCTAACGAGCAGTACTTC.

The genes are TRBV5-1 and TRBJ1-3; unclear D gene. Looked up from germline, CDR1 is SGHRS and CDR2 is YFSETQ. Trimming cost V 4 bases and J 4 bases, with 12 bases left between them. The CDR3 loop spans 14 amino acids. The CDR3 DNA reads as TGCGCCAGCAGCCAAGGTTTCGGGGGAAACACCATATATTTT. Translated, it gives CASSQGFGGNTIYF.

The chain combines TRBV5-6 with TRBJ1-2, with D possibly being TRBD1 (6 bases). The germline gives CDR1 SGHDT, CDR2 YYEEEE. V lost 4 bases, J lost 2 bases, and 9 bases lay in between. This CDR3 spans 13 amino acids. CDR3 in DNA: TGTGCCAGCAGCCCTACAGGGAACTATGGCTACACCTTC. Translation gives CASSPTGNYGYTF. The full variable domain, rest sourced from reference TRBV5-6 and TRBJ1-2, is DAGVTQSPTHLIKTRGQQVTLRCSPKSGHDTVSWYQQALGQGPQFIFQYYEEEERQRGNFPDRFSGHQFPNYSSELNVNALLLGDSALYLCASSPTGNYGYTFGSGTRLTVV.

The rearrangement links TRBV2 to TRBJ2-1; 14 nucleotides align to TRBD2. Germline CDR1 is SNHLY and CDR2 is FYNNEI. CDR3 length: 15 residues. With 4 bases clipped from V and 9 bases from J, the junction kept 5 bases outside the gene matches. The CDR3 coding sequence is TGTGCCAGCAGTGGGGGACTAGCGGGAGCGAGTGAGCAGTTCTTC. Its protein product is CASSGGLAGASEQFF.

There are a few counts of this clone. The gene calls are TRBV6-5 and TRBJ2-1; TRBD1 matches at 12 bases. Looked up from germline, CDR1 is MNHEY and CDR2 is SVGAGI. The length of the CDR3 is 16 residues. Germline trimming cut 0 bases from V and 8 bases from J; bases unmatched to any gene: 5. CDR3 nucleotides: TGTGCCAGCAGTTACTCGCTGGGACAGGGGGCCGATGAGCAGTTCTTC. Its protein is CASSYSLGQGADEQFF.

V usage is TRBV9 and J usage is TRBJ2-7; D perhaps matches TRBD1 (5 bases). Between the trimmed V and J ends, which lost 1 base and 8 bases, there was a span of 19 bases. This CDR3 spans 15 amino acids. Germline CDR1 and CDR2: SGDLS and YYNGEE. CDR3 loop: CASSVNPGPSDKQYF. CDR3 DNA sequence: TGTGCCAGCAGCGTAAACCCTGGGCCCTCGGACAAGCAGTACTTC.

The V and J genes are TRBV27 and TRBJ1-5; tentatively, D is TRBD1 (6 bases). This CDR3 spans 16 amino acids. In germline, CDR1 is MNHEY, CDR2 SMNVEV (reference sequence). Between the trimmed V and J ends, which lost 2 bases and 5 bases, there was a span of 16 bases. CDR3 DNA sequence: TGTGCCAGCAGTTTAAGGGGGGGCAGAGGGGATCAGCCCCAGCATTTT. Protein sequence: CASSLRGGRGDQPQHF.

V gene TRBV18 combines with J gene TRBJ1-1; TRBD1 might be the D (6 bases). The length of the CDR3 is 17 residues. Germline V gene data show CDR1 as KGHSH and CDR2 as LQKENI. Trimming pared 2 bases from V and 4 bases from J, leaving 20 bases between. CDR3 amino acids: CASSPKGGVGLGTEAFF. The CDR3 region has the DNA TGTGCCAGCTCACCAAAAGGGGGGGTGGGGCTGGGCACTGAAGCTTTCTTT.

The gene calls are TRBV19 and TRBJ1-5, with TRBD1 matching over 10 bases. Germline lookup yields CDR1 LNHDA and CDR2 SQIVND (reference sequence). This CDR3 is built from 17 residues. V gave up 7 bases and J gave up 6 bases; unmatched junction bases: 15. This CDR3 reads CASTRGTGQGHIQPQHF. The CDR3 DNA reads as TGTGCCAGTACCCGAGGGACGGGACAGGGGCATATTCAGCCCCAGCATTTT.

The V call is TRBV11-3, the J call TRBJ2-2, with D tentatively TRBD1 (6 bases). The CDR3 contains 19 residues. With 5 bases removed from V and 0 bases from J, the gap between germline ends came to 22 bases. Germline V gene sequence: CDR1 SGHNT, CDR2 YENEEA. CDR3 region: CASSPSTYQGRANTGELFF. DNA of the CDR3: TGTGCCAGCAGCCCATCGACGTATCAGGGGCGAGCGAACACCGGGGAGCTGTTTTTT.

The rearrangement joins TRBV7-3 to TRBJ2-7, with 8 bases that match TRBD2. The trim removed 6 bases at V and 7 bases at J, leaving 14 bases unmatched. The germline gives CDR1 SGHTA, CDR2 FQGTGA. There are 15 residues in the CDR3. CDR3 DNA sequence: TGTGCCAGCAGTCTTACGGGACTAGGAAATGAAGAGCAGTACTTC. Translation: CASSLTGLGNEEQYF.